This TCR beta chain was documented in a study of T cell responses to AZD1222 COVID-19 vaccine. The CDR3 totals 11 residues. CDR1 MNHEY and CDR2 SVGAGI come from the germline V gene. V was pared by 2 bases and J by 7 bases, with 5 bases between. The assay was immunoSEQ multiplex PCR, and TCRdb's table has in-frame clones only and misses some. The sample has about 85,000 clones, roughly nine tenths seen once. This clone is a singleton in its sample. The chain combines TRBV6-5 with TRBJ1-2; D not certain. The sequence was collected from an adult in good health. This specimen was peripheral blood, taken on day 0 of AZD1222 vaccination. In nucleotides, the CDR3 is TGTGCCAGCAGTTACGGTGCTGGCTACACCTTC. Translation gives CASSYGAGYTF.